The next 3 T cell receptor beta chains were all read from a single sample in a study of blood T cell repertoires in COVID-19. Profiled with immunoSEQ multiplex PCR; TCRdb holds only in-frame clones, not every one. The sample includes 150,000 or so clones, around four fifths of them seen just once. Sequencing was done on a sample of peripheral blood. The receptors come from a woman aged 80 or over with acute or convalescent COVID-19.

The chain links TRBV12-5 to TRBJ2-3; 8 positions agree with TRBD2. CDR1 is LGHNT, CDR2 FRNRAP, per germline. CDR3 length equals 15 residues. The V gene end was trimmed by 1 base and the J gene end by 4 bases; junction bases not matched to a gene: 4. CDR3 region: CASGLGSREADTQYF. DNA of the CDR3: TGTGCTAGTGGTTTGGGGTCGCGGGAGGCAGATACGCAGTATTTT.

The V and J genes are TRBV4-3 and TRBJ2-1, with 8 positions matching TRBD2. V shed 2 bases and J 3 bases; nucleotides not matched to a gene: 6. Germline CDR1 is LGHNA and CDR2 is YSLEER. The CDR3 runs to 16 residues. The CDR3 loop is CASSQRLAGDYNEQFF. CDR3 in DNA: TGCGCCAGCAGCCAACGGCTAGCGGGCGACTACAATGAGCAGTTCTTC.

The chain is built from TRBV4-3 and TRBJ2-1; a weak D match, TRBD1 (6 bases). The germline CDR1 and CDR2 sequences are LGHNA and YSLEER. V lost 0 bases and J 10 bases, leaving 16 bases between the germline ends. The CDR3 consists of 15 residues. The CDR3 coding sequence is TGCGCCAGCAGCCAAGAAAGGGGGTCGTTTCTAGAGCAGTTCTTC. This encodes CASSQERGSFLEQFF.